The next 5 T cell receptor beta chains were all read from a single sample in a study of long-term antiretroviral therapy in people with HIV (dated by TCRdb to 2021 to 2024). The immunoSEQ hsTCRB v3.0 assay was used at survey level resolution to sequence the TRB variable region. The source is immuneACCESS, and TCRdb retained only in-frame sequences with V and J called. Part of the clones is not carried over; for the studies checked, unresolved V genes explain less than half of this, and the remainder is unexplained. Counted in this sample were some 21,000 clones; about 76% of them appeared once. Clones ranked in the top ten supply approximately 12% of the sample. Sequencing was performed on unsorted PBMCs, taken 0.1 years before starting antiretroviral therapy. The receptors here all came from a man aged 35-49 years with HIV.

This chain links TRBV7-2 with TRBJ2-5; D possibly corresponds to TRBD1 (6 bases). The V gene lost 5 bases and the J gene lost 4 bases, with 14 bases spanning the gap. CDR1 SGHTA and CDR2 FQGNSA come from the germline V gene. The CDR3 has 14 residues. The CDR3: CASSPMGQLETQYF. For the CDR3, the DNA is TGTGCCAGCAGCCCGATGGGACAACTAGAGACCCAGTACTTC.

The gene calls are TRBV10-1 and TRBJ1-3; D unclear. V shed 4 bases and J shed 2 bases, with 12 bases lying between them. This CDR3 comprises 15 residues. CDR1 WNHNN and CDR2 SYGVQD come from the germline V gene (reference sequence). The CDR3 sequence: CASSGTTGTGNTIYF. The CDR3 bases are TGCGCCAGCAGTGGGACTACGGGCACTGGAAACACCATATATTTT.

The chain links TRBV19 to TRBJ2-1, with 8 nucleotides matching TRBD2. J lost 0 bases, V lost 5 bases, and 6 bases had no gene match. The CDR3 extends over 16 amino acids. Germline V lookup: CDR1 LNHDA, CDR2 SQIVND (reference sequence). The CDR3 reads CASSSGGVSSYNEQFF. CDR3 bases: TGTGCCAGTAGTTCGGGGGGGGTAAGCTCCTACAATGAGCAGTTCTTC. Full variable domain (outside the CDR3, taken from reference TRBV19 and TRBJ2-1): DGGITQSPKYLFRKEGQNVTLSCEQNLNHDAMYWYRQDPGQGLRLIYYSQIVNDFQKGDIAEGYSVSREKKESFPLTVTSAQKNPTAFYLCASSSGGVSSYNEQFFGPGTRLTVL.

The chain joins TRBV5-8 to TRBJ2-7; no firm D call. The V gene lost 4 bases and the J gene lost 3 bases, with 5 bases spanning the gap. The CDR3 is made up of 11 amino acids. The germline CDR1 and CDR2 sequences are SGHTS and YDEGEE. CDR3: CASSPLYEQYF. The CDR3 DNA sequence: TGTGCCAGCAGCCCCCTCTACGAGCAGTACTTC. Full variable domain (rest looked up from reference TRBV5-8 and TRBJ2-7): EAGVTQSPTHLIKTRGQQATLRCSPISGHTSVYWYQQALGLGLQFLLWYDEGEERNRGNFPPRFSGRQFPNYSSELNVNALELEDSALYLCASSPLYEQYFGPGTRLTVT.

The chain links TRBV29-1 to TRBJ1-2; D is ambiguous. The CDR3 has 14 amino acids. Trimming stripped 4 bases from V and 5 bases from J, with 17 bases between. Germline V gives CDR1 SQVTM, CDR2 ANQGSEA. The CDR3 reads CSVVTDLDSYGYTF. CDR3 DNA: TGCAGCGTTGTAACAGACCTTGACTCATATGGCTACACCTTC.